A single sample is the source of the 18 T cell receptor beta chains below, sequenced in a study of blood T cells in healthy people across ages. PCR was performed a second time for about 7 to 11 cycles using a sample-barcoded 5' primer and a J-beta primer mix. TCRdb independently ran MiXCR on the 5' RACE reads; one entry per CDR3 protein. The data hold over 1,200,000 distinct CDR3 sequences, with around 59% observed a single time. The sequencing sample was made of blood. Source of these receptors: a man aged 18 to 30 in good health.

In DNA, the CDR3 is TGTGCCAGCAGCTTAGGGGGCCCGGGGGTATACGAGCAGTACTTC. Amino acids: CASSLGGPGVYEQYF. V usage is TRBV11-2 and J usage is TRBJ2-7; weak D call: TRBD2 (6 bases). The CDR3 is 15 amino acids. Germline assignment: CDR1 SGHAT and CDR2 FQNNGV. V lost 1 base and J lost 4, with 14 bases in between.

This sequence joins TRBV20-1 and TRBJ2-7; D is uncertain. Germline V lookup: CDR1 DFQATT, CDR2 SNEGSKA (reference sequence). The CDR3 covers 13 residues. Trimming shortened V by 0 bases and J by 2 bases, and 8 bases separated the two germline ends. The CDR3 region has the DNA TGCAGTGCTAGAGATATAGTTACCTACGAGCAGTACTTC. Protein sequence: CSARDIVTYEQYF.

V and J are TRBV7-9 and TRBJ1-1; tentatively, D is TRBD1 (6 bases). Germline assignment: CDR1 SEHNR and CDR2 FQNEAQ (reference sequence). Trimming shortened V by 3 bases and J by 2 bases, and 13 bases separated the two germline ends. This CDR3 comprises 15 residues. The CDR3 coding sequence is TGTGCCAGCAGCTTTCTTTCACAGGGAAACACTGAAGCTTTCTTT. It is translated as CASSFLSQGNTEAFF. Supplemented by reference TRBV7-9 and TRBJ1-1, the full variable domain reads DTGVSQNPRHKITKRGQNVTFRCDPISEHNRLYWYRQTLGQGPEFLTYFQNEAQLEKSRLLSDRFSAERPKGSFSTLEIQRTEQGDSAMYLCASSFLSQGNTEAFFGQGTRLTVV.

The chain recombines TRBV4-3 with TRBJ2-7; 8 positions agree with TRBD1. The J segment lost 4 bases and the V segment lost 0 bases, leaving 5 bases of the junction unmatched. The CDR3 spans 15 residues. Germline V gives CDR1 LGHNA, CDR2 YSLEER. The CDR3 DNA is TGCGCCAGCAGCCAAGACGGACAGGGTAGGTACGAGCAGTACTTC. Amino acids: CASSQDGQGRYEQYF.

CDR3 loop: CASNPGRTSEKLFF. The CDR3 nucleotides read TGTGCCAGCAACCCCGGACGAACGTCTGAAAAACTGTTTTTT. This chain joins TRBV7-9 and TRBJ1-4; the D is unclear. V lost 7 bases and J 7 bases, leaving 16 bases between the germline ends. The germline V gene has CDR1 SEHNR and CDR2 FQNEAQ (reference sequence). CDR3 length equals 14 residues.

The chain couples TRBV6-5 to TRBJ2-7; no definite D call. V gave up 0 bases and J gave up 0 bases, with 12 bases separating them. CDR1 and CDR2 from the germline V gene are MNHEY and SVGAGI. CDR3 size: 16 residues. For the CDR3, the DNA is TGTGCCAGCAGTTACTCGTCGAAACCTGACTCCTACGAGCAGTACGTC. Protein sequence: CASSYSSKPDSYEQYV.

This clonotype has a handful of counts. J is TRBJ2-3 and V is TRBV4-3; 10 bases fit TRBD1. This CDR3 comprises 16 residues. Trimming took 1 base from V and 6 from J; bases not matched to a gene: 7. From germline, CDR1 is LGHNA and CDR2 YSLEER. In DNA form, the CDR3 reads TGCGCCAGCAGCCAAGTTCGACAGGGGGCAGGGGATACGCAGTATTTT. Its protein product is CASSQVRQGAGDTQYF.

The J gene is TRBJ2-7, the V gene TRBV3-1; tentative D call: TRBD2 (6 bases). The CDR3 contains 13 residues. Germline V gene sequence: CDR1 LGHDT, CDR2 YNNKEL (reference sequence). Trimming stripped 10 bases from V and 2 bases from J, with 15 bases between. CDR3: CAISRGGAYEQYF. CDR3 bases: TGTGCCATCAGTCGGGGAGGCGCCTACGAGCAGTACTTC.

This chain's CDR3 is CATSSRTSTDTQYF. CDR3 in DNA: TGTGCCACCAGCAGCCGAACTAGTACAGATACGCAGTATTTT. This chain uses TRBV15 with TRBJ2-3, with D possibly TRBD2 on 5 matching bases. Germline V gives CDR1 LNHNV, CDR2 YYDKDF (reference sequence). The CDR3 loop spans 14 amino acids. Trimming pared 3 bases from V and 3 bases from J, leaving 10 bases between. The whole variable domain, remainder taken from reference TRBV15 and TRBJ2-3, is DAMVIQNPRYQVTQFGKPVTLSCSQTLNHNVMYWYQQKSSQAPKLLFHYYDKDFNNEADTPDNFQSRRPNTSFCFLDIRSPGLGDTAMYLCATSSRTSTDTQYFGPGTRLTVL.

This clonotype showed up just once. CDR3: CASSLEGLANNEQFF. The CDR3 coding sequence is TGTGCCAGCAGCTTAGAGGGACTAGCGAACAATGAGCAGTTCTTC. The rearrangement links TRBV7-9 to TRBJ2-1; 10 bases fit TRBD2. From germline, CDR1 is SEHNR and CDR2 FQNEAQ (reference sequence). The CDR3 length is 15 residues. J lost 5 bases, V lost 1 base, and 2 bases had no gene match.

The DNA of the CDR3 is TGTGCCAGCAGCTTAGTCGGGGGGGACGAGAGCAATCAGCCCCAGCATTTT. Amino acid sequence: CASSLVGGDESNQPQHF. V and J are TRBV7-9 and TRBJ1-5; tentative D call: TRBD1 (5 bases). The CDR3 spans 17 residues. Trimming removed 1 base from V and 1 base from J, with 14 bases in between. CDR1 SEHNR and CDR2 FQNEAQ come from the germline V gene (reference sequence).

The chain combines TRBV7-2 with TRBJ2-5; TRBD2 matches 10 bases. Germline V gene lookup returns CDR1 SGHTA and CDR2 FQGNSA. The CDR3 runs to 17 residues. V lost 5 bases and J lost 2; bases outside the gene matches: 11. In DNA, the CDR3 is TGTGCCAGCAGCCGATACAGTGGACTAGCGGCTCAAGAGACCCAGTACTTC. As protein: CASSRYSGLAAQETQYF.

CDR3 in amino acids: CASSQELVNEQFF. The CDR3 DNA is TGTGCCAGCAGCCAAGAGCTAGTGAATGAGCAGTTCTTC. V gene TRBV14 combines with J gene TRBJ2-1; no reliable D call. Germline V gene sequence: CDR1 SGHDN, CDR2 FVKESK. Trimming left V 0 bases short and J 7 bases short, with 7 bases between. The CDR3 loop spans 13 amino acids.

J is TRBJ1-5 and V is TRBV25-1, with D perhaps TRBD1 (6 bases). The CDR3 sequence is 14 residues long. Germline V gene data show CDR1 as MGHDK and CDR2 as SYGVNS. Trimming took off 3 bases at V and 4 bases at J, with 10 bases between the two ends. CDR3 nucleotides: TGTGCCAGCAGTGACAGGGGTAGGAATCAGCCCCAGCATTTT. It is translated as CASSDRGRNQPQHF.

The V call is TRBV25-1, the J call TRBJ2-3; 10 bases are shared with TRBD1. The V gene end was trimmed by 8 bases and the J gene end by 5 bases; junction bases not matched to a gene: 4. The CDR3 extends over 13 amino acids. The V gene's germline CDR1 is MGHDK and CDR2 SYGVNS. The chain's CDR3 is CASPGQGGDTQYF. DNA for the CDR3: TGTGCCAGCCCCGGACAGGGGGGAGATACGCAGTATTTT.

This chain joins TRBV7-2 and TRBJ1-2; D possibly corresponds to TRBD1 (5 bases). The CDR3 has 14 amino acids. Germline CDR1 and CDR2: SGHTA and FQGNSA. V was trimmed by 7 bases and J by 3 bases, leaving 15 bases between them. The CDR3 loop reads CASTPRPTDYGYTF. The CDR3 DNA sequence: TGTGCCAGCACCCCAAGGCCGACAGACTATGGCTACACCTTC.

This clonotype was counted a few times. This rearrangement joins TRBV29-1 to TRBJ2-1, with 8 bases matching TRBD2. There are 13 residues in the CDR3. Germline CDR1 reads SQVTM; CDR2 reads ANQGSEA. The J segment lost 9 bases and the V segment lost 4 bases, leaving 8 bases of the junction unmatched. The CDR3 here is CSVASGGASEQFF. CDR3 nucleotides: TGCAGCGTTGCCAGCGGGGGAGCTAGTGAGCAGTTCTTC.

V is TRBV28 and J is TRBJ2-7; D uncertain. CDR3 length equals 16 residues. Germline CDR1 MDHEN, CDR2 SYDVKM. The V end lost 2 bases, the J end lost 0 bases, and 14 bases lay between the germline ends. The CDR3 loop is CASSLRVGVSSYEQYF. DNA of the CDR3: TGTGCCAGCAGTTTAAGAGTTGGGGTCAGCTCCTACGAGCAGTACTTC.